This T cell receptor beta chain derives from a study of blood T cell repertoires in COVID-19. Looking at the study overall: The cDNA or gDNA used as material had been derived from T cells, B-cell-depleted T cells, or PBMCs.

CDR3 length equals 19 residues. TCRdb's copy holds only in-frame clones and misses some; the assay was immunoSEQ multiplex PCR. The table shows around 71,000 clones, with more than 80% occurring only once. Sequencing was carried out using peripheral blood. The source is an elderly man with acute or convalescent COVID-19. The V gene is TRBV21-1, the J gene TRBJ1-1; the table's D call TRBD1 went unverified against the DNA. TRBV21-1 is flagged as a pseudogene. CDR3 in amino acids: CASSKEVGVRGHGNTEAFF. The CDR3 nucleotides are TGTGCCAGCAGCAAAGAAGTGGGGGTCAGGGGGCACGGGAACACTGAAGCTTTCTTT.